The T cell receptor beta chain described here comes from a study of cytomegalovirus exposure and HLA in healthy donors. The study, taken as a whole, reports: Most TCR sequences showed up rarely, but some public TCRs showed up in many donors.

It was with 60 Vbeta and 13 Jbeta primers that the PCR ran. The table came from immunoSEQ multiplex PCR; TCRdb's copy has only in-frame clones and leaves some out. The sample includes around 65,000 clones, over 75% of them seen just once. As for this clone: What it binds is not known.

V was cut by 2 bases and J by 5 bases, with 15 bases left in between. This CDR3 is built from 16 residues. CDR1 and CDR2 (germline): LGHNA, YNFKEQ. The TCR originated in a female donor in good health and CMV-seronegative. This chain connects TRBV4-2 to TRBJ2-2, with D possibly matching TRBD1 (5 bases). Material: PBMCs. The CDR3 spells CASSQQLQGGTGELFF. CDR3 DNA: TGTGCCAGCAGCCAACAACTCCAGGGCGGAACCGGGGAGCTGTTTTTT.